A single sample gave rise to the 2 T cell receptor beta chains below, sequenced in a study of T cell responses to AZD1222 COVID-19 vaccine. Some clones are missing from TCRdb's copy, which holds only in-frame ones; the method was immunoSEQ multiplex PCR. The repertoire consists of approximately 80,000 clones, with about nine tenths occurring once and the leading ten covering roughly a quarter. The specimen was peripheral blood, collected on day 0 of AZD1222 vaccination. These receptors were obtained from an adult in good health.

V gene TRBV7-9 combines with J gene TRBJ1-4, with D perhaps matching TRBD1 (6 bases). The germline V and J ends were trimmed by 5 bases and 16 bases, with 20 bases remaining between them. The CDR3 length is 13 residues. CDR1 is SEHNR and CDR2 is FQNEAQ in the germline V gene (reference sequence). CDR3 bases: TGTGCCAGCAGCCCTGAGGGGACAACCAGCCCGTTTTTT. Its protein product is CASSPEGTTSPFF.

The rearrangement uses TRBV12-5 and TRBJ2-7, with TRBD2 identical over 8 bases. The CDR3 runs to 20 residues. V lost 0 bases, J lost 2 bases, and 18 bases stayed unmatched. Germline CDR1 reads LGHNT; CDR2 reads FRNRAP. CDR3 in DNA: TGTGCTAGTGGTTTGGTACTTGGCGCAGGGACCGGGAGGGTCGCCTACGAGCAGTACTTC. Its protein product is CASGLVLGAGTGRVAYEQYF.